This TCR beta chain was sequenced during a study of cytomegalovirus exposure and HLA in healthy donors (dated by TCRdb to the late 2010s). About the investigation overall: An earlier analysis of several hundred of the donors reported 250 to 300 Gb of sequence data and more than 90 million unique TCR beta sequences from some 180 million T cells. Around 300 gigabases of sequencing data and 80 million or so unique TCR sequences were included in an early release covering 550 to 800 HLA-typed donors. The genetic ancestry cluster associated with self-reported Caucasian donors included around 76% of the 398 genotyped donors. The aim of the study was to test whether cataloging public T cell receptors could identify signatures of past pathogen exposure. The study used immunosequencing to profile the T cell repertoires of 600 to 850 subjects and linked those repertoires to cytomegalovirus serostatus. Besides the first cohort of 666 subjects, a separate validation cohort made up of 120 different subjects was used. To predict cytomegalovirus infection status, the study brought together high-throughput TCR immunosequencing, statistical association of individual TCRs with disease status, and machine learning. A later analysis re-examined previously published TCR beta repertoires from just over 650 donors and added high-resolution HLA genotyping to investigate patterns of TCR occurrence. Rather than using new phenotypic data, the later analysis identified candidate immune exposures from TCR beta sequences and from how often those sequences occurred across donors. In an earlier analysis of over 550 of the donors, high-throughput TCR beta sequencing was used to judge whether each TCR beta V gene segment behaved as functional or pseudogenic. Alongside the repertoire data, information on donor age, sex, ethnicity and CMV serostatus was compiled. A later genetic analysis took genome-wide SNP genotypes for about 60% of the roughly 670 donors and used that subset as a discovery cohort. All discovery cohort repertoires had been generated on a single sequencing platform. Class I and class II HLA loci were covered by the typing at four-digit resolution. Typing coverage differed by locus: A, B, C, DRB1 and DQB1 were typed in roughly 629-640 donors, DQA1 in 522, DPA1 in 600 to 610, and DPB1 in approximately 450. Because of strong linkage in the cohort, five DR-DQ haplotypes were treated as single units for association and clustering. On average, about 200,000 unique TCR beta nucleotide sequences were sequenced per donor among fewer than 500 genotyped donors of the cohort, with roughly 18% of those sequences being non-productive.

Beyond this particular receptor, the publication reports: Because counts were too low, about 17 rarely observed V segments, including chromosome 9 orphons, were excluded from the earlier analysis of several hundred of the donors. A few of the identified cytomegalovirus-associated TCR beta chains were confirmed in vitro to be specific for cytomegalovirus antigens. Compared with equally common non-associated chains, HLA-associated TCR beta chains in a later analysis were more clonally expanded and had lower generation probabilities. Linkage disequilibrium might explain the correlated functional status among segregating V segments, but an unknown experimental factor could not be ruled out. Immune exposure information for the cohort was limited to CMV serostatus. Sequencing depth was assumed to be roughly uniform across donors in the presence/absence analyses, though that assumption may not hold. An association between a missense DCLRE1C variant and V-gene and J-gene trimming of TCR beta chains was found in a later genetic analysis and replicated in an independent cohort. When HLA alleles, especially DR and DQ, strongly co-occurred, attributing TCR associations to individual alleles was difficult. Only TCR beta chains were sequenced in this cohort, and the absence of alpha or paired-chain data limited detectable features. Because some donors lacked HLA typing at each locus, the association tests relied only on the typed subset. In a later analysis, about 17,000 TCR beta sequences were associated with specific HLA alleles at a false discovery rate of 0.05. Because the 87-base-pair reads could not distinguish some IMGT-functional V segments, including TRBV6-2 and TRBV6-3, those segments were excluded. A later analysis found that TCR association rates varied across HLA loci, with DRB1 alleles showing the most associated TCRs and HLA-C alleles the fewest. Most TCR sequences were observed very rarely across donors, whereas some public TCRs were present in many individuals. Broadly in line with IMGT annotations, most TCR beta V segments showed up in productive rearrangements about 90% or about 30% of the time in an earlier analysis of around 600 of the donors. Compared with the approximately 670-donor mean, donors in an Asian-associated ancestry cluster had fewer N-insertions in productive TCRs, according to a later genetic analysis. The study listed 170 or so TCR beta chains as associated with cytomegalovirus. According to the authors, the approach could potentially be generalized to other disease states and immunological phenotypes. The sequencing pipeline was judged likely to have produced a cluster of highly shared sequence variants as a technical artifact. A further reported finding was that TCR beta sequences accurately predicted the HLA-A and HLA-B alleles for most subjects in the first cohort. The classifier was reported to diagnose cytomegalovirus status with high specificity and sensitivity in both the original and validation cohorts. A later analysis reported that several top co-occurrence clusters appeared linked to parvovirus B19, influenza, CMV and Epstein-Barr virus. According to a later analysis, most CMV-associated TCR beta chains appeared to be HLA-restricted, and the HLA associations seemed to be driven largely by CMV exposure.

As for this clone: Its antigen specificity is not known. No much larger clone is present one base from it, and per-base qualities are unavailable.

For this chain, trimming is 3 bases at the V end and 0 bases at the J end, and the number of junction bases without a gene match is 8. The CDR3 spans 17 residues, from the cysteine through the phenylalanine. The only DNA kept is the CDR3, 51 bases in frame from the first base. CDR1 and CDR2 (LNHDA, SQIVND) derive from the germline V gene (reference sequence). The protocol used for the library was the immunoSEQ multiplex PCR assay. The multiplex PCR relied on a mix of 60 forward primers for TCR Vbeta segments and 13 reverse primers for TCR Jbeta segments. The CDR3 region of rearranged TCR beta genes was amplified from genomic DNA with a multiplex PCR assay. The amplified TCR beta libraries were sequenced on the Illumina HiSeq System as 87-base-pair reads. On the study's bioinformatics: A later analysis counted about 80 million unique TCR beta chains across the 550 to 700 repertoires, and roughly 9.9 million of these chains were shared by at least two donors. To remove PCR and sequencing errors, raw reads were error-corrected and collapsed into unique sequences using a nearest-neighbor algorithm that merged closely related sequences. To assign V, D and J gene segments, CDR3 sequences were aligned to IMGT reference sequences. Each retained sequence needed at least a six-nucleotide match to both a V gene segment and a J gene segment. Rearrangements were classified as productive when the CDR3 lacked stop codons and remained in frame with V and J, and all other rearrangements were classified as non-productive. CDR3 was defined according to IMGT convention as the region running from the second conserved V-encoded cysteine to the conserved J-encoded phenylalanine. The earlier analysis of about 590 of the donors excluded sequences that lacked an unambiguous match to a single V gene segment. An earlier analysis of 500 to 600 of the donors classified V segments as functional when productive rearrangements were above 56.7% and as segregating when the standard deviation between donors was above 5%. A statistical classification framework was built for diagnosing cytomegalovirus status from the catalog of TCR beta chain sequences. A later analysis assigned V and J genes by comparing TCR nucleotide sequences with IMGT/GENE-DB human TR gene sequences. A later analysis assigned CDR3 sequences and most-parsimonious VDJ recombination scenarios with the TCRdist pipeline. In a later analysis, each TCR beta chain was defined by its CDR3 amino acid sequence together with its V-gene family, and reads lacking a unique V-gene family were excluded. As a way to deal with suspected cross-contamination and a sequencing artifact, a later analysis dropped roughly 600 nucleotide sequences that were highly shared and had low generation probability. A later analysis calculated a clonal expansion index for each public chain from normalized within-repertoire ranks of inferred template counts. Generation probabilities in a later analysis came from a VDJ recombination model fitted to out-of-frame rearrangements, and those results were checked against IGoR. In a later analysis, TCR-TCR, TCR-HLA and TCR-CMV co-occurrence was scored with hypergeometric tests, and a repertoire-size bias correction was applied to TCR pairs. A later analysis estimated false discovery rates by permuting HLA or CMV assignments 20 times. In a later analysis, co-occurring TCRs were grouped using DBSCAN, with TCRdist sequence similarity added in when clustering inside HLA-allele-positive subsets. Repertoires with fewer than 30,000 or more than 120,000 public chains were left out of co-occurrence clustering, as were a handful of repertoires with anomalous nucleotide sharing. TCRdb limited this immuneACCESS table to in-frame rearrangements with V and J called. A share of clones is missing; checked studies link under half to unresolved V genes, and the rest is unexplained. The V and J calls and clone size were taken over from that table, and D and trimming were inferred from the DNA. This sample comprises roughly 220,000 clones, 70% of them detected only once. Around 3% of the sample is in the top ten clones.

The cohort consisted of approximately 690 healthy bone marrow donors. At the time of sampling, every cohort member was nominally healthy, though immune exposures that went unrecorded were likely present. The donor tested CMV seropositive and was one of the 289 seropositive cohort members. A peripheral blood sample was provided by each donor, and peripheral blood mononuclear cells were used for TCR beta sequencing. The Qiagen DNeasy Blood Extraction Kit was used to extract genomic DNA from the blood cell samples. The sequence is built from TRBV19 and TRBJ1-1; the junction holds 9 bases that match TRBD1. Sequenced material: PBMCs. This receptor was obtained from a man aged 35 to 55 in good health and CMV-seropositive. CDR3 sequence: CASSILQGAPMNTEAFF. The nucleotides read TGTGCCAGTAGTATTCTACAGGGGGCCCCTATGAACACTGAAGCTTTCTTT. The CDR3, completed at both ends by the reference TRBV19 and TRBJ1-1 genes, gives the full variable domain DGGITQSPKYLFRKEGQNVTLSCEQNLNHDAMYWYRQDPGQGLRLIYYSQIVNDFQKGDIAEGYSVSREKKESFPLTVTSAQKNPTAFYLCASSILQGAPMNTEAFFGQGTRLTVV.